This T cell receptor beta chain stems from a study of shared clonotypes between healthy human individuals. TCRdb keeps only in-frame clones here, not all; method: immunoSEQ multiplex PCR. The sample has some 2 million clones; 85% to 95% are singletons. This CDR3 region has 13 residues. V was clipped by 8 bases and J by 7 bases, with 17 bases between them. CDR1 is MNHEY and CDR2 is SVGAGI in the germline V gene. Subsets obtained from CD4+ cells comprised CD45RA+ naive and CD45RA-negative memory cells. The chain uses TRBV6-5 and TRBJ1-2; perhaps TRBD1 as D (6 bases). Sample: naive CD4+ T cells sorted from blood. Subset here: CD45RA+ positively selected. This receptor was obtained from a man between 18 and 35 years old in good health. DNA of the CDR3: TGTGCCAGCCAAACCGGGGGCAATGGTGGCTACACCTTC. Its translation: CASQTGGNGGYTF.